This entry features one TCR beta chain sequence. Its antigen remains unidentified. Assay: immunoSEQ multiplex PCR; the TCRdb copy retains only in-frame clones and omits some. The repertoire holds 9,400 or so clones, with over 60% as singletons. This specimen comes from a study of cytotoxic CD8 clonotypes in ibrutinib-treated CLL. Overall study results and limits: In comparison with age-matched healthy donors, baseline clonality was higher and tracked circulating CD8+ T-cell counts. Sampling schedules were unmatched across sustained-remission and progressing patients. The public clonotypes identified were infrequent and showed contraction or stability on treatment.

Germline CDR1 and CDR2: SGHTA and FQGTGA. The CDR3 sequence is 21 residues long. V shed 0 bases and J 2 bases; nucleotides not matched to a gene: 14. Sample: PBMCs, taken before ibrutinib treatment. This receptor was taken from a human donor with chronic lymphocytic leukemia. V is TRBV7-3 and J is TRBJ2-2, with TRBD2 identical over 11 bases. The CDR3 here is CASSLTFLAGGRALNTGELFF. The CDR3, as DNA: TGTGCCAGCAGCTTAACGTTCCTAGCGGGAGGACGGGCCCTAAACACCGGGGAGCTGTTTTTT. The full variable domain, rest sourced from reference TRBV7-3 and TRBJ2-2, is GAGVSQTPSNKVTEKGKYVELRCDPISGHTALYWYRQSLGQGPEFLIYFQGTGAADDSGLPNDRFFAVRPEGSVSTLKIQRTERGDSAVYLCASSLTFLAGGRALNTGELFFGEGSRLTVL.